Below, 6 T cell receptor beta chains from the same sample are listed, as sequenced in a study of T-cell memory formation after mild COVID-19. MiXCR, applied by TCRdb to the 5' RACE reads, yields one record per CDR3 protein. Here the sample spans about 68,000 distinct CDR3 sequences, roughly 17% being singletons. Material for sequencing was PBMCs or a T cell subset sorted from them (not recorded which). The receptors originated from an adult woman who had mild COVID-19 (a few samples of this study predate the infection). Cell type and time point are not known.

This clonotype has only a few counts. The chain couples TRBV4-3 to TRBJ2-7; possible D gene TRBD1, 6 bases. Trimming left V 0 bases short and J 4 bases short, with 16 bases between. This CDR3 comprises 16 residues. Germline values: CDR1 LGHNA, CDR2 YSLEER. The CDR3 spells CASSQDLPGHLYEQYF. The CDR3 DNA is TGCGCCAGCAGCCAAGATCTACCGGGACACCTGTACGAGCAGTACTTC.

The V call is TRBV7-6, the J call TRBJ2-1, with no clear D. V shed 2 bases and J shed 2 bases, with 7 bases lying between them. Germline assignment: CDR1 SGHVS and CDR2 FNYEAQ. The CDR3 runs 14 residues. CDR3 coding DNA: TGTGCCAGCAGCTTATCTACAGCCTACAATGAGCAGTTCTTC. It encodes CASSLSTAYNEQFF.

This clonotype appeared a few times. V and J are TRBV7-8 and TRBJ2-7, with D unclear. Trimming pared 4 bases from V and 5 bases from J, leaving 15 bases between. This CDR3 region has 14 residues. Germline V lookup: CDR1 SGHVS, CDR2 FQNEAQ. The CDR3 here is CASSSPGRPNEQYF. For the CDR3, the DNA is TGTGCCAGCAGCTCCCCTGGACGCCCTAACGAGCAGTACTTC.

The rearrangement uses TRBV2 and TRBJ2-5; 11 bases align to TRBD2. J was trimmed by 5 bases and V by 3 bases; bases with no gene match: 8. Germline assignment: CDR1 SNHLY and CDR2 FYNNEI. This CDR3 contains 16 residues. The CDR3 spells CASSEALAGGRETQYF. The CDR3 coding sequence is TGTGCCAGCAGTGAGGCCTTAGCGGGGGGGCGGGAGACCCAGTACTTC. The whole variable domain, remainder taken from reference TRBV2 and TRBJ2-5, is EPEVTQTPSHQVTQMGQEVILRCVPISNHLYFYWYRQILGQKVEFLVSFYNNEISEKSEIFDDQFSVERPDGSNFTLKIRSTKLEDSAMYFCASSEALAGGRETQYFGPGTRLLVL.

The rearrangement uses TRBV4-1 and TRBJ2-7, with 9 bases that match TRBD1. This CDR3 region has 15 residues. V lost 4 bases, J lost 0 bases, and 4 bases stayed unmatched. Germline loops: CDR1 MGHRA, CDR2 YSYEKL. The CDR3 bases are TGCGCCAGCAGCCCGGGACAGGGATTCTCCTACGAGCAGTACTTC. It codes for CASSPGQGFSYEQYF.

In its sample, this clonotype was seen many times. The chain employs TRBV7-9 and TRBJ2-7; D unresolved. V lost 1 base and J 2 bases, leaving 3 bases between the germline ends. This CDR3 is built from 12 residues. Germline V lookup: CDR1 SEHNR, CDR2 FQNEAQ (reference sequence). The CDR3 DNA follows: TGTGCCAGCAGCTTAGGGACCTACGAGCAGTACTTC. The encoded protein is CASSLGTYEQYF.